Sequencing of this T cell receptor beta chain was carried out in a study of cytomegalovirus exposure and HLA in healthy donors. About this clone itself: The target antigen is unknown.

The table came from immunoSEQ multiplex PCR; TCRdb's copy has only in-frame clones and leaves some out. The sample lists some 140,000 clones; 86% were seen once. With 0 bases clipped from V and 9 bases from J, the junction kept 3 bases outside the gene matches. The CDR3 loop spans 14 amino acids. The germline gives CDR1 KGHSH, CDR2 LQKENI. The study, taken as a whole, reports: A subsequent analysis found that TCR clusters from the first cohort also tended to co-occur in the 90 to 150 validation repertoires, with 90% to 95% of cluster scores above 0. In vitro testing confirmed three CMV-associated chains as specific for CMV antigens.

The sequence derives from a man between 18 and 35 years old in good health and CMV-seropositive. This sequence joins TRBV18 and TRBJ2-2, with 8 positions matching TRBD1. The sequenced sample consisted of PBMCs. CDR3 coding DNA: TGTGCCAGCTCACCACCGCCAGGGGGCTGGGAGCTGTTTTTT. Translating it yields CASSPPPGGWELFF.